This is a list of T cell receptor beta chains from one sample in a study of blood T cell repertoires in COVID-19. Clones were read by immunoSEQ multiplex PCR, and TCRdb kept only the in-frame ones, dropping some. This sample yields 150,000 to 200,000 clones, of which around 92% are seen a single time; around 3% belongs to the top ten. The source material was peripheral blood. Source of these receptors: a man between 60 and 70 years old with acute or convalescent COVID-19. Both conserved end residues are part of each CDR3. A D gene is named only where the DNA matches it firmly. The listing skips clone size in some rows; elsewhere it reads once, few, many or a size class.

J: TRBJ2-1
D: -
size: -
V: TRBV7-9
CDR3: CASSLAGRYNEQFF
DNA: TGTGCCAGCAGCTTAGCTGGGAGGTACAATGAGCAGTTCTTC

J: TRBJ2-4
D: -
size: -
V: TRBV7-2
CDR3: CASSLGGSKNIQYF
DNA: TGTGCCAGCAGCTTAGGGGGCAGTAAAAACATTCAGTACTTC

J: TRBJ1-2
D: TRBD1
size: -
V: TRBV5-1
CDR3: CASSRTGDHGYTF
DNA: TGCGCCAGCAGCCGAACAGGGGATCATGGCTACACCTTC

J: TRBJ2-3
D: -
size: -
V: TRBV7-9
CDR3: CASSPGSVGQYF
DNA: TGTGCCAGCAGCCCGGGAAGTGTTGGGCAGTATTTT

J: TRBJ1-2
D: -
size: -
V: TRBV27
CDR3: CASSLLRGATVPPGDNYGYTF
DNA: TGTGCCAGCAGTTTATTAAGAGGGGCGACAGTGCCCCCGGGGGATAACTATGGCTACACCTTC

J: TRBJ1-2
D: TRBD1
size: -
V: TRBV18
CDR3: CASSPGSRDSFLGLTF
DNA: TGTGCCAGCTCACCAGGATCTCGGGACAGCTTCCTCGGTCTCACCTTC

J: TRBJ1-4
D: -
size: few
V: TRBV5-1
CDR3: CASSRYDSGTTNEKLFF
DNA: TGCGCCAGCAGCCGTTACGATTCCGGGACTACTAATGAAAAACTGTTTTTT

J: TRBJ2-2
D: -
size: -
V: TRBV11-2
CDR3: CASSLFGGELFF
DNA: TGTGCCAGCAGCTTATTCGGCGGGGAGCTGTTTTTT

J: TRBJ2-7
D: TRBD1
size: -
V: TRBV18
CDR3: CASSSGTGGLYEQYF
DNA: TGTGCCAGCTCAAGCGGGACAGGGGGCCTCTACGAGCAGTACTTC

J: TRBJ2-1
D: -
size: -
V: TRBV7-3
CDR3: CASSLNEGNEQFF
DNA: TGTGCCAGCAGCTTAAACGAGGGCAATGAGCAGTTCTTC

J: TRBJ1-2
D: -
size: -
V: TRBV10-1
CDR3: CAERRRENYGYTF
DNA: TGCGCCGAGCGACGTAGGGAGAACTATGGCTACACCTTC

J: TRBJ2-1
D: -
size: -
V: TRBV27
CDR3: CASSFRTYNEQFF
DNA: TGTGCCAGCAGCTTCAGGACTTACAATGAGCAGTTCTTC

J: TRBJ1-1
D: -
size: -
V: TRBV7-8
CDR3: CASSLALGSEAFF
DNA: TGTGCCAGCAGCTTAGCTCTAGGTTCTGAAGCTTTCTTT

J: TRBJ1-1
D: -
size: -
V: TRBV6-6
CDR3: CASTKSGSTEAFF
DNA: TGTGCCAGCACGAAGTCGGGGAGCACTGAAGCTTTCTTT

J: TRBJ1-1
D: -
size: -
V: TRBV4-1
CDR3: CASSQLGQQNTEAFF
DNA: TGCGCCAGCAGCCAACTGGGGCAACAGAACACTGAAGCTTTCTTT

J: TRBJ1-4
D: -
size: -
V: TRBV5-1
CDR3: CASSLRRDTLFEKLFF
DNA: TGCGCCAGCAGCCTCCGCCGGGACACCCTTTTTGAAAAACTGTTTTTT

J: TRBJ1-2
D: -
size: -
V: TRBV4-3
CDR3: CASSQVRGASYGYTF
DNA: TGCGCCAGCAGCCAAGTTCGGGGGGCGTCATATGGCTACACCTTC

J: TRBJ2-7
D: TRBD1
size: -
V: TRBV19
CDR3: CASIIRDRHLRGQYF
DNA: TGTGCCAGCATAATCCGGGACAGGCACCTACGAGGGCAGTACTTC

J: TRBJ1-6
D: -
size: few
V: TRBV10-3
CDR3: CAIRDSRSYNSPLHF
DNA: TGTGCCATCAGGGACAGCCGCTCCTATAATTCACCCCTCCACTTT

J: TRBJ1-2
D: -
size: -
V: TRBV3-1/TRBV3-2
CDR3: CASSQNPQGFSYGYTF
DNA: TGTGCCAGCAGCCAAAACCCGCAGGGTTTTAGCTATGGCTACACCTTC

J: TRBJ1-2
D: -
size: once
V: TRBV9
CDR3: CASSVGIGGYGYTF
DNA: TGTGCCAGCAGCGTAGGGATAGGGGGCTATGGCTACACCTTC

J: TRBJ2-6
D: -
size: -
V: TRBV7-2
CDR3: CASSGAPSGANVLTF
DNA: TGTGCCAGCAGCGGGGCCCCCTCTGGGGCCAACGTCCTGACTTTC

J: TRBJ2-7
D: -
size: once
V: TRBV6-5
CDR3: CATLGPDYEQYF
DNA: TGTGCCACCCTGGGCCCGGACTACGAGCAGTACTTC

J: TRBJ1-4
D: TRBD1
size: -
V: TRBV3-1/TRBV3-2
CDR3: CASSPQPYGTGVEKLFF
DNA: TGTGCCAGCAGCCCACAGCCCTACGGGACAGGGGTTGAAAAACTGTTTTTT

J: TRBJ1-3
D: -
size: -
V: TRBV2
CDR3: CASSGDGAAIYF
DNA: TGTGCCAGCAGTGGTGACGGAGCGGCCATATATTTT

J: TRBJ1-5
D: -
size: -
V: TRBV27
CDR3: CASSPRTDRRYNQPQHF
DNA: TGTGCCAGCAGTCCTCGGACAGATAGAAGGTACAATCAGCCCCAGCATTTT

J: TRBJ2-3
D: TRBD2
size: many
V: TRBV3-1/TRBV3-2
CDR3: CASSQGRTSGGSTDTQYF
DNA: TGTGCCAGCAGCCAAGGAAGGACTAGCGGGGGGAGCACAGATACGCAGTATTTT

J: TRBJ2-5
D: TRBD1
size: once
V: TRBV30
CDR3: CAWTSGAGGMLYTQETQYF
DNA: TGTGCCTGGACCAGCGGAGCAGGGGGCATGTTATACACCCAAGAGACCCAGTACTTC

J: TRBJ2-2
D: -
size: -
V: TRBV18
CDR3: CASSPGFGTGELFF
DNA: TGTGCCAGCTCACCCGGGTTTGGCACCGGGGAGCTGTTTTTT

J: TRBJ1-2
D: -
size: -
V: TRBV7-9
CDR3: CASSHPTSIYGYTF
DNA: TGTGCCAGCAGCCACCCGACATCAATCTATGGCTACACCTTC

J: TRBJ2-1
D: -
size: -
V: TRBV7-2
CDR3: CASRVTVSGSYNEQFF
DNA: TGTGCCAGCAGGGTCACAGTCTCCGGCTCCTACAATGAGCAGTTCTTC

J: TRBJ2-1
D: TRBD1
size: -
V: TRBV6-6
CDR3: CASRPDRADEQFF
DNA: TGTGCCAGCAGACCCGACAGGGCGGATGAGCAGTTCTTC

J: TRBJ1-3
D: -
size: once
V: TRBV5-6
CDR3: CASSLETAAIRPSGNTIYF
DNA: TGTGCCAGCAGCTTGGAGACTGCCGCTATCCGCCCCTCTGGAAACACCATATATTTT

J: TRBJ1-6
D: -
size: few
V: TRBV2
CDR3: CASSGTMNSPLHF
DNA: TGTGCCAGCAGTGGTACTATGAATTCACCCCTCCACTTT

J: TRBJ1-1
D: TRBD1
size: -
V: TRBV4-1
CDR3: CASSLGQGDTEAFF
DNA: TGCGCCAGCAGCCTGGGACAGGGGGACACTGAAGCTTTCTTT

J: TRBJ2-1
D: -
size: -
V: TRBV24-1
CDR3: CATAEGGSSYNEQFF
DNA: TGTGCCACCGCGGAGGGGGGGAGCTCCTACAATGAGCAGTTCTTC

J: TRBJ1-2
D: TRBD1
size: -
V: TRBV7-3
CDR3: CASSAQPGQGQRGGYTF
DNA: TGTGCCAGCAGCGCCCAACCGGGACAGGGGCAAAGGGGTGGCTACACCTTC

J: TRBJ2-2
D: TRBD2
size: -
V: TRBV6-5
CDR3: CASSYSLPSGTGELFF
DNA: TGTGCCAGCAGTTACTCGTTGCCTAGCGGAACCGGGGAGCTGTTTTTT

J: TRBJ2-3
D: TRBD1
size: -
V: TRBV15
CDR3: CATSRGGTGQGSTDTQYF
DNA: TGTGCCACCAGCAGAGGTGGTACGGGACAGGGCAGCACAGATACGCAGTATTTT

J: TRBJ1-6
D: TRBD1
size: medium-sized
V: TRBV7-9
CDR3: CASSVTGTGSSYNSPLHF
DNA: TGTGCCAGCAGCGTAACCGGGACAGGGAGCTCCTATAATTCACCCCTCCACTTT

J: TRBJ1-6
D: TRBD1
size: -
V: TRBV2
CDR3: CASSPWTGNSPLHF
DNA: TGTGCCAGCAGCCCCTGGACAGGGAATTCACCCCTCCACTTT

J: TRBJ1-2
D: TRBD1
size: -
V: TRBV5-1
CDR3: CASRPRTGGVEGYTF
DNA: TGCGCCAGCAGACCCAGGACAGGGGGCGTTGAAGGCTACACCTTC

J: TRBJ1-2
D: TRBD1
size: -
V: TRBV15
CDR3: CATSRDRVGYGYTF
DNA: TGTGCCACCAGCAGGGACAGGGTCGGCTATGGCTACACCTTC

J: TRBJ2-7
D: TRBD1
size: -
V: TRBV5-6
CDR3: CASNPRTTRDRFNEQYF
DNA: TGTGCCAGCAACCCTAGAACCACCCGGGACAGGTTCAACGAGCAGTACTTC

J: TRBJ2-2
D: -
size: few
V: TRBV2
CDR3: CAASDLDSGELFF
DNA: TGTGCCGCCTCCGACCTAGACAGCGGGGAGCTGTTTTTT

J: TRBJ1-2
D: -
size: -
V: TRBV5-1
CDR3: CASSSVPEFNYGYTF
DNA: TGCGCCAGCAGCTCAGTCCCCGAATTTAACTATGGCTACACCTTC